This paragraph covers one TCR beta chain sequence. Its antigen is as yet unknown. This entry is derived from a study of T cell responses to AZD1222 COVID-19 vaccine. The method was immunoSEQ multiplex PCR; TCRdb's version includes in-frame clones alone and lacks a portion of them. The data show over 110,000 clones, about 93% seen once. Study-wide results and caveats: Donors skewed white British and female; clonal diversity was possibly underestimated. Spike-specific TCRs gained breadth and depth after people received two AZD1222 doses.

This clonotype originated in an adult in good health. Material: peripheral blood, obtained on day 0 of AZD1222 vaccination.

The CDR3: CSASIAGGTSKTQYF. CDR3 sequence (DNA): TGCAGTGCTAGTATAGCGGGAGGGACTAGTAAGACCCAGTACTTC. V is TRBV20-1 and J is TRBJ2-5; TRBD2 matches at 11 bases. The germline CDR1 and CDR2 sequences are DFQATT and SNEGSKA (reference sequence). V was clipped by 3 bases and J by 6 bases; unmatched bases: 9. The CDR3 spans 15 residues.